The 29 T cell receptor beta chains in this list originate from one sample, sequenced in a study of blood T cell repertoires in COVID-19. TCRdb's copy holds only in-frame clones and misses some; the assay was immunoSEQ multiplex PCR. The data hold roughly 250,000 clones, with roughly nine tenths observed a single time. Sequenced input: peripheral blood. These receptor sequences come from a woman aged 30 to 39 with COVID-19, enrolled during active disease.

The chain is built from TRBV3-1 (or the pseudogene TRBV3-2) and TRBJ1-4; D might be TRBD1 (5 bases). The CDR3 spans 15 residues. The V gene's germline CDR1 is LGHDT and CDR2 YNNKEL (reference sequence). Trimming stripped 4 bases from V and 4 bases from J, with 13 bases between. The CDR3 region is CASSLRQGRNEKLFF. The CDR3 DNA is TGTGCCAGCAGCCTCCGTCAGGGCCGTAATGAAAAACTGTTTTTT.

The chain links TRBV4-1 to TRBJ1-1, with TRBD1 matching over 8 bases. The CDR3 covers 15 residues. V shed 2 bases and J 6 bases; nucleotides not matched to a gene: 8. Germline V lookup: CDR1 MGHRA, CDR2 YSYEKL. CDR3 sequence: CASSQSQGAVSEAFF. The CDR3 DNA is TGCGCCAGCAGCCAAAGTCAGGGGGCAGTCTCTGAAGCTTTCTTT.

The count of this clone is one. The V call is TRBV5-8, the J call TRBJ2-4; 7 positions match TRBD1. The length of the CDR3 is 16 residues. V dropped 4 bases and J dropped 0; count of bases not matched to a gene: 7. Germline values: CDR1 SGHTS, CDR2 YDEGEE. The chain's CDR3 is CASSPGQRIAKNIQYF. The CDR3 DNA follows: TGTGCCAGCAGCCCGGGACAGAGAATAGCCAAAAACATTCAGTACTTC.

The chain has TRBV2 and TRBJ1-1, with TRBD1 as a possible D gene (5 bases). Trimming cost V 5 bases and J 4 bases, with 11 bases left between them. CDR1 and CDR2 from the germline V gene are SNHLY and FYNNEI. There are 13 residues in the CDR3. The CDR3: CASSPAGGTEAFF. CDR3 sequence (DNA): TGTGCCAGCAGTCCCGCGGGGGGCACTGAAGCTTTCTTT.

This chain uses TRBV27 with TRBJ2-2; TRBD1 matches at 11 bases. CDR3 length: 15 residues. Trimming cost V 5 bases and J 5 bases; bases outside gene matches: 4. Germline values: CDR1 MNHEY, CDR2 SMNVEV (reference sequence). CDR3 in amino acids: CASSPGTGGTGELFF. CDR3 DNA: TGTGCCAGCAGTCCCGGGACAGGGGGTACCGGGGAGCTGTTTTTT.

The chain links TRBV5-1 to TRBJ2-7; 8 bases fit TRBD1. V gave up 0 bases and J gave up 4 bases; unmatched junction bases: 6. The germline CDR1 and CDR2 sequences are SGHRS and YFSETQ. This CDR3 is 15 amino acids long. The CDR3 nucleotides read TGCGCCAGCAGCTTGGCCCAGGGGGCGAGGTACGAGCAGTACTTC. This encodes CASSLAQGARYEQYF.

This chain uses TRBV7-2 with TRBJ1-6; 8 positions match TRBD1. The CDR3 runs 16 residues. In germline, CDR1 is SGHTA, CDR2 FQGNSA. Germline trimming cut 6 bases from V and 0 bases from J; bases unmatched to any gene: 4. The CDR3: CASRGQGPSYNSPLHF. DNA for the CDR3: TGTGCCAGCAGAGGACAGGGCCCCTCCTATAATTCACCCCTCCACTTT.

The DNA of the CDR3 is TGTGCCAGCAGAGCCCCCTCGGTGAGTGTCGAGCAGTACTTC. It codes for CASRAPSVSVEQYF. This chain connects TRBV2 to TRBJ2-7, with D uncertain. Trimming took off 6 bases at V and 6 bases at J, with 18 bases between the two ends. The CDR3 sequence is 14 residues long. Germline V gene lookup returns CDR1 SNHLY and CDR2 FYNNEI.

This clone has only a few counts. The rearrangement links TRBV7-2 to TRBJ2-5; 9 nucleotides align to TRBD1. Germline-derived CDR1 and CDR2 are SGHTA and FQGNSA. Trimming cost V 5 bases and J 5 bases; bases outside gene matches: 12. The CDR3 covers 16 residues. Here the CDR3 reads CASSAQYTGGLETQYF. The CDR3 nucleotides read TGTGCCAGCAGCGCGCAATATACAGGGGGCCTTGAGACCCAGTACTTC. Complete variable domain (other parts from reference TRBV7-2 and TRBJ2-5): GAGVSQSPSNKVTEKGKDVELRCDPISGHTALYWYRQSLGQGLEFLIYFQGNSAPDKSGLPSDRFSAERTGGSVSTLTIQRTQQEDSAVYLCASSAQYTGGLETQYFGPGTRLLVL.

The chain joins TRBV10-1 to TRBJ2-7; TRBD1 aligns across 7 bases. Germline trimming cut 6 bases from V and 4 bases from J; bases unmatched to any gene: 12. Germline CDR1 and CDR2: WNHNN and SYGVQD (reference sequence). The CDR3 totals 15 residues. CDR3: CASRAGDSSAYEQYF. DNA of the CDR3: TGCGCCAGCAGGGCCGGGGACAGCTCCGCATACGAGCAGTACTTC.

V and J are TRBV9 and TRBJ2-1; TRBD2 might be the D (5 bases). Trimming took 4 bases from V and 5 from J, leaving 7 bases between them. The CDR3 totals 12 residues. Germline loops: CDR1 SGDLS, CDR2 YYNGEE. The chain's CDR3 is CASSYGNNEQFF. CDR3 DNA sequence: TGTGCCAGCAGCTACGGGAACAATGAGCAGTTCTTC.

V and J are TRBV19 and TRBJ2-1; D gene unclear. The CDR3 is 14 amino acids. Per the germline V gene, CDR1 is LNHDA and CDR2 is SQIVND (reference sequence). The V end was cut by 3 bases, the J end by 5 bases, with 11 bases between. CDR3 in DNA: TGTGCCAGTAGTATGTTACAGTTTCACAATGAGCAGTTCTTC. Its translation: CASSMLQFHNEQFF. Together with reference TRBV19 and TRBJ2-1, the CDR3 gives the full variable domain: DGGITQSPKYLFRKEGQNVTLSCEQNLNHDAMYWYRQDPGQGLRLIYYSQIVNDFQKGDIAEGYSVSREKKESFPLTVTSAQKNPTAFYLCASSMLQFHNEQFFGPGTRLTVL.

J is TRBJ2-2 and V is TRBV5-5; D is possibly TRBD2 (6 bases). V was pared by 4 bases and J by 5 bases, with 18 bases between. Germline V gives CDR1 SGHKS, CDR2 YYEKEE (reference sequence). CDR3 size: 16 residues. The DNA for the CDR3 is TGTGCCAGCAGCCCGCTGGTCGGGGCGGGGACCGGGGAGCTGTTTTTT. The encoded protein is CASSPLVGAGTGELFF.

This clone was picked up a small number of times. The chain combines TRBV27 with TRBJ1-5, with 10 bases matching TRBD1. This CDR3 is built from 15 residues. CDR1 is MNHEY, CDR2 SMNVEV, per germline (reference sequence). The ends lost 6 bases at V and 4 bases at J; junction bases unmatched: 6. The CDR3 spells CASSPWTGGNQPQHF. CDR3 nucleotide sequence: TGTGCCAGCAGCCCCTGGACAGGGGGAAATCAGCCCCAGCATTTT.

The chain recombines TRBV5-1 with TRBJ2-5; D is possibly TRBD2 (6 bases). This CDR3 has 16 residues. Between the trimmed V and J ends, which lost 3 bases and 4 bases, there was a span of 19 bases. Germline values: CDR1 SGHRS, CDR2 YFSETQ. CDR3 protein: CASSSGPGKGLETQYF. The CDR3 bases are TGCGCCAGCAGCTCCGGACCCGGGAAGGGACTAGAGACCCAGTACTTC. The entire variable domain, with the rest obtained from reference TRBV5-1 and TRBJ2-5, is as follows: KAGVTQTPRYLIKTRGQQVTLSCSPISGHRSVSWYQQTPGQGLQFLFEYFSETQRNKGNFPGRFSGRQFSNSRSEMNVSTLELGDSALYLCASSSGPGKGLETQYFGPGTRLLVL.

A single count supports this clone. The chain couples TRBV7-9 to TRBJ1-1; D uncertain. The V gene's germline CDR1 is SEHNR and CDR2 FQNEAQ (reference sequence). V lost 5 bases, J lost 3 bases, and 16 bases lay in between. CDR3 size: 15 residues. CDR3 DNA sequence: TGTGCCAGCAGCCCCCCCGGAGTGCGCTACACTGAAGCTTTCTTT. Translation: CASSPPGVRYTEAFF.

The rearrangement links TRBV19 to TRBJ2-5; D gene unclear. The CDR3 length is 13 residues. Germline CDR1 and CDR2: LNHDA and SQIVND (reference sequence). The V gene lost 5 bases and the J gene lost 2 bases, with 9 bases spanning the gap. The CDR3 is CASSPAVQETQYF. The DNA for the CDR3 is TGTGCCAGTAGTCCCGCAGTTCAAGAGACCCAGTACTTC. The complete variable domain, with remaining parts taken from reference TRBV19 and TRBJ2-5, reads DGGITQSPKYLFRKEGQNVTLSCEQNLNHDAMYWYRQDPGQGLRLIYYSQIVNDFQKGDIAEGYSVSREKKESFPLTVTSAQKNPTAFYLCASSPAVQETQYFGPGTRLLVL.

The rearrangement links TRBV10-1 to TRBJ2-7; TRBD1 matches 7 bases. CDR1 WNHNN and CDR2 SYGVQD come from the germline V gene (reference sequence). The CDR3 contains 13 residues. V shed 1 base and J 6 bases; nucleotides not matched to a gene: 3. CDR3: CASSELTGSEQYF. CDR3 sequence (DNA): TGCGCCAGCAGTGAGTTGACAGGGTCCGAGCAGTACTTC.

V is TRBV9 and J is TRBJ1-4; the match to TRBD1 covers 8 bases. The CDR3 consists of 18 residues. The V gene end was trimmed by 3 bases and the J gene end by 4 bases; junction bases not matched to a gene: 14. CDR1 is SGDLS and CDR2 is YYNGEE in the germline V gene. CDR3 sequence: CASSEDRAPLLGNEKLFF. The CDR3 coding sequence is TGTGCCAGCAGCGAGGACAGGGCGCCCCTTCTTGGTAATGAAAAACTGTTTTTT.

The rearrangement links TRBV29-1 to TRBJ1-1; D gene uncertain. The CDR3 has 15 amino acids. Per germline, CDR1 SQVTM and CDR2 ANQGSEA. Trimming cost V 2 bases and J 1 base, with 14 bases left between them. CDR3 amino acids: CSVEHHSAGNTEAFF. DNA of the CDR3: TGCAGCGTTGAACATCATTCCGCGGGGAACACTGAAGCTTTCTTT.

The chain recombines TRBV12-3 or TRBV12-4 with TRBJ1-5; tentatively, D is TRBD1 (5 bases). Trimming took 5 bases from V and 4 from J, leaving 9 bases between them. This CDR3 is built from 13 residues. CDR3 loop: CASSPRQNQPQHF. The CDR3, as DNA: TGTGCCAGCAGTCCACGACAGAATCAGCCCCAGCATTTT.

The V gene is TRBV7-2, the J gene TRBJ2-5, with TRBD2 identical over 11 bases. The CDR3 consists of 16 residues. Trimming removed 0 bases from V and 7 bases from J; junction bases left unmatched: 7. The germline CDR1 and CDR2 sequences are SGHTA and FQGNSA. The CDR3 protein is CASSLAGLAVMGTQYF. The DNA of the CDR3 is TGTGCCAGCAGCTTAGCGGGACTAGCGGTGATGGGGACCCAGTACTTC.

V gene TRBV11-3 combines with J gene TRBJ1-1; D not resolved. Trimming removed 2 bases at V and 0 bases at J, with 4 bases between. Germline CDR1 reads SGHNT; CDR2 reads YENEEA. This CDR3 has 13 amino acids. CDR3 residues: CASSLQVNTEAFF. The CDR3 nucleotides read TGTGCCAGCAGCTTACAGGTGAACACTGAAGCTTTCTTT.

The chain couples TRBV9 to TRBJ2-7; 12 bases map to TRBD2. J was trimmed by 3 bases and V by 4 bases; bases with no gene match: 5. The germline V gene encodes CDR1 SGDLS and CDR2 YYNGEE. The CDR3 has 15 amino acids. The CDR3 here is CASSPTSGGYYEQYF. DNA of the CDR3: TGTGCCAGCAGCCCAACTAGCGGGGGGTACTACGAGCAGTACTTC.

This clone was seen just once. The V and J genes are TRBV5-5 and TRBJ2-7; D remains unclear. The length of the CDR3 is 13 residues. V lost 0 bases and J lost 4, with 8 bases in between. Germline CDR1 SGHKS, CDR2 YYEKEE (reference sequence). The CDR3 DNA reads TGTGCCAGCAGCTTGGCCTCGGGTTACGAGCAGTACTTC. Amino acid sequence: CASSLASGYEQYF.

CDR3 region: CASSVSATNEKLFF. The CDR3 bases are TGTGCCAGCAGCGTTTCGGCAACTAATGAAAAACTGTTTTTT. The rearrangement joins TRBV9 to TRBJ1-4; D unclear. Germline CDR1 reads SGDLS; CDR2 reads YYNGEE. The CDR3 covers 14 residues. With 2 bases removed from V and 0 bases from J, the gap between germline ends came to 5 bases.

The CDR3 here is CASSGQGANTEAFF. CDR3 nucleotides: TGTGCCAGCTCCGGACAGGGGGCCAACACTGAAGCTTTCTTT. The genes are TRBV11-2 and TRBJ1-1, with 11 bases aligning to TRBD1. The ends lost 8 bases at V and 2 bases at J; junction bases unmatched: 4. In germline, CDR1 is SGHAT, CDR2 FQNNGV. This CDR3 has 14 residues.

The chain links TRBV6-5 to TRBJ1-5; 7 nucleotides line up with TRBD1. This CDR3 is built from 14 residues. Germline assignment: CDR1 MNHEY and CDR2 SVGAGI. The V and J ends lost 2 bases and 5 bases, in that order; junction bases with no gene match: 3. The CDR3 region is CASSYDREDQPQHF. The CDR3 nucleotides read TGTGCCAGCAGTTACGACAGGGAGGATCAGCCCCAGCATTTT.

The V gene is TRBV5-1, the J gene TRBJ2-1; no definite D call. Trimming cost V 0 bases and J 4 bases, with 5 bases left between them. Germline V gene lookup returns CDR1 SGHRS and CDR2 YFSETQ. The CDR3 covers 13 residues. The DNA of the CDR3 is TGCGCCAGCAGCTTGGCCCTATACAATGAGCAGTTCTTC. This sequence encodes CASSLALYNEQFF.